This T cell receptor (beta chain) was sequenced during a study of brain metastases from non-small cell lung cancer. Produced via immunoSEQ multiplex PCR; TCRdb's table is partial and in-frame only. The sample records approximately 4,700 clones, about 79% being singletons. In germline, CDR1 is SGDLS, CDR2 YYNGEE. CDR3 length equals 16 residues. For this clone: Its antigen is still unknown. One end of the junction fails to match germline, which may point to a read error.

Study findings and constraints: Metastases had sparse T cells but largely shared repertoires with primaries. T-cell clones appeared expanded in 60% to 75% of brain metastases relative to matched primary tumors.

V usage is TRBV9 and J usage is TRBJ2-5, with 7 bases fitting TRBD2. The sequenced sample was primary lung tumor tissue. The sequence came from a donor aged 40 or older with non-small cell lung cancer. This CDR3 reads CASSGPSGGAGETQYF. CDR3 coding DNA: TGCGCCAGCAGCGGACCTAGCGGAGGGGCGGGAGAGACCCAGTACTTC.